Below are 7 T cell receptor beta chains sequenced from a single sample in a study of T cells in localized non-small cell lung cancer. Assay used: immunoSEQ multiplex PCR; TCRdb lists only in-frame clones, some missing. Seen here are over 45,000 clones, around three quarters observed once, and the top ten hold less than 20%. The sample consisted of peripheral blood, taken before any cancer treatment. The receptor set was obtained from a man aged 40 to 75 with stage I squamous cell lung carcinoma.

V usage is TRBV6-5 and J usage is TRBJ2-6; TRBD2 is a possible D gene (5 bases). The ends were cut back, 6 bases at V and 0 bases at J, with 9 bases in the middle. The germline gives CDR1 MNHEY, CDR2 SVGAGI. The CDR3 totals 15 residues. CDR3 loop: CASSRRGSGANVLTF. The CDR3 DNA follows: TGTGCCAGCAGCCGACGGGGCTCTGGGGCCAACGTCCTGACTTTC.

This clone was detected a few times. A read error may account for a junction end that differs from germline. J is TRBJ2-5 and V is TRBV7-9; possible D gene TRBD1, 6 bases. CDR1 and CDR2 from the germline V gene are SEHNR and FQNEAQ (reference sequence). This CDR3 region has 13 residues. As DNA, the CDR3 is TGTGCCAGCAGCTTAGCGGGGGCTGCAGTACCGGACTTC. Residues: CASSLAGAAVPDF.

This clone has more than one count but fewer than ten. V gene TRBV13 combines with J gene TRBJ2-5; D uncertain. Trimming removed 5 bases at V and 5 bases at J, with 6 bases between. CDR1 is PRHDT, CDR2 FYEKMQ, per germline (reference sequence). The CDR3 consists of 11 residues. The CDR3 sequence: CASSAWETQYF. In DNA form, the CDR3 reads TGTGCCAGCAGCGCTTGGGAGACCCAGTACTTC.

The J gene is TRBJ2-7, the V gene TRBV14; the D gene could be TRBD1 or TRBD2 (5 bases each). Per the germline V gene, CDR1 is SGHDN and CDR2 is FVKESK. This CDR3 has 10 residues. The V end was cut by 8 bases, the J end by 3 bases, with 5 bases between. As DNA, the CDR3 is TGTGCCAGCGGGGGCTACGAGCAGTACTTC. Encoded protein: CASGGYEQYF.

This rearrangement joins TRBV19 to TRBJ1-2, with 8 bases aligning to TRBD1. V was pared by 4 bases and J by 10 bases, with 8 bases of the junction left unmatched. This CDR3 has 13 residues. Per germline, CDR1 LNHDA and CDR2 SQIVND (reference sequence). CDR3 loop: CASSTRADRDYTF. In nucleotides, the CDR3 is TGTGCCAGTAGTACCCGGGCGGACAGGGACTACACCTTC. Based on the CDR3 plus reference TRBV19 and TRBJ1-2, the full variable domain is DGGITQSPKYLFRKEGQNVTLSCEQNLNHDAMYWYRQDPGQGLRLIYYSQIVNDFQKGDIAEGYSVSREKKESFPLTVTSAQKNPTAFYLCASSTRADRDYTFGSGTRLTVV.

V is TRBV19 and J is TRBJ2-7, with a possible D match to TRBD2 (5 bases). Germline CDR1 and CDR2: LNHDA and SQIVND (reference sequence). Trimming stripped 3 bases from V and 4 bases from J, with 10 bases between. The CDR3 has 13 amino acids. CDR3 DNA sequence: TGTGCCAGTAGTATTGATCGGACTTACGAGCAGTACTTC. Its translation: CASSIDRTYEQYF.

This clone was counted only a few times. In DNA, the CDR3 is TGTGCCAGTATGCCCATCCGGGACAAGCGCAATCAGCCCCAGCATTTT. Translation: CASMPIRDKRNQPQHF. The chain uses TRBV19 and TRBJ1-5; a possible D gene is TRBD1 (6 bases). V lost 7 bases to trimming and J lost 2 bases, with 18 bases between them. The CDR3 covers 16 residues. Germline CDR1 LNHDA, CDR2 SQIVND (reference sequence).